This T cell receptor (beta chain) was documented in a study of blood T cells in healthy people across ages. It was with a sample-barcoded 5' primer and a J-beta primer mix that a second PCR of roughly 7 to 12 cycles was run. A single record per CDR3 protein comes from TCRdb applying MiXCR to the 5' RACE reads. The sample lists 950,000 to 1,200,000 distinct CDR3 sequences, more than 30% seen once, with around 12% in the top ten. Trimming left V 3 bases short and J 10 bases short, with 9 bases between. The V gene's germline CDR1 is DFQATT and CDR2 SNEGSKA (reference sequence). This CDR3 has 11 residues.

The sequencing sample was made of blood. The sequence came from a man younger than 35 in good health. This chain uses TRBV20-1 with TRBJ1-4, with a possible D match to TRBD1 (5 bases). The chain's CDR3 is CSASRVGKLFF. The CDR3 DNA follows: TGCAGTGCTAGCAGGGTAGGAAAACTGTTTTTT.